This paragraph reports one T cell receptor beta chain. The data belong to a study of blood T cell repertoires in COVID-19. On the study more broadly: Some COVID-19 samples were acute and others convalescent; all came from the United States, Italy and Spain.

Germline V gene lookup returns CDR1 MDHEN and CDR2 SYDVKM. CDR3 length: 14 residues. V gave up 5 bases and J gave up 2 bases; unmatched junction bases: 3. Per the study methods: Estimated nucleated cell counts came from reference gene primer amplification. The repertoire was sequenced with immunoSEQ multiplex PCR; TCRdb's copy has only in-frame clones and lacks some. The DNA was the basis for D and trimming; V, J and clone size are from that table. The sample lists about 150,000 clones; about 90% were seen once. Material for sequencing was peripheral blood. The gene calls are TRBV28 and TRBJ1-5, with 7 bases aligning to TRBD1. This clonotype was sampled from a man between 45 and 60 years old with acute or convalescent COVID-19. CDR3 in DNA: TGTGCCAGCAGTCACAGGGGTCGCAATCAGCCCCAGCATTTT. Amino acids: CASSHRGRNQPQHF.